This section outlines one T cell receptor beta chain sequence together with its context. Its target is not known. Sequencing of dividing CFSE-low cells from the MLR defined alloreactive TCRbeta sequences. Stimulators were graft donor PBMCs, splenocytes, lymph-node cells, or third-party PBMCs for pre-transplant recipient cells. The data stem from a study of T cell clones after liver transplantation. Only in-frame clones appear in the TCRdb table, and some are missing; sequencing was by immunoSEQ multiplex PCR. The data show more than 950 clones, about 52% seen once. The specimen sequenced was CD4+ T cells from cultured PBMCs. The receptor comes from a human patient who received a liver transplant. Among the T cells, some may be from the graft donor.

The chain's CDR3 is CASWEQRNSPLHF. DNA for the CDR3: TGTGCCAGCTGGGAGCAGCGTAATTCACCCCTCCACTTT. This chain joins TRBV2 and TRBJ1-6; unclear D gene. CDR1 and CDR2 (germline): SNHLY, FYNNEI. This CDR3 spans 13 amino acids. The V and J ends lost 8 bases and 6 bases respectively, with 11 bases between them.